The clone carrying this T cell receptor (beta chain) was observed a few times. This specimen comes from a study of neoadjuvant anti-PD-1 for oral cavity cancer. Study-level information: Non-progressing patients received a fourth nivolumab dose near day 43, then surgery on days 50-56.

Germline CDR1 is MRHNA and CDR2 is SNTAGT. With 3 bases clipped from V and 1 base from J, the junction kept 0 bases outside the gene matches. This CDR3 comprises 14 residues. Assay used: immunoSEQ multiplex PCR; TCRdb lists only in-frame clones, some missing. The sample shows about 6,700 clones, approximately 79% of them seen only once. This TCR came from a person aged 35-79 years with oral cavity squamous cell carcinoma. The V and J genes are TRBV6-4 and TRBJ2-3, with 8 bases identical to TRBD2. This specimen was PBMCs, taken before nivolumab (anti-PD-1) treatment. The CDR3 loop reads CASSERGGTDTQYF. The CDR3 nucleotides read TGTGCCAGCAGTGAGCGGGGGGGCACAGATACGCAGTATTTT.